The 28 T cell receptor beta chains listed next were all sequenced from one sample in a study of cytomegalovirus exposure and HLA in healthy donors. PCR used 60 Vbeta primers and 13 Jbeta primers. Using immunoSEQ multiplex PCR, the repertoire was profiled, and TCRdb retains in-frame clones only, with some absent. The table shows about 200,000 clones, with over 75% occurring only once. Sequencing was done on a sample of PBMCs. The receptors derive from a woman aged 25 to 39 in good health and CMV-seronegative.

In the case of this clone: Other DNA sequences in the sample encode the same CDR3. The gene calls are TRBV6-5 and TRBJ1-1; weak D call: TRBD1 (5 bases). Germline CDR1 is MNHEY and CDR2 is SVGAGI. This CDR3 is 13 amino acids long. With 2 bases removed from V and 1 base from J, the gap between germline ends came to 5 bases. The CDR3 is CASSYQGNTEAFF. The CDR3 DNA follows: TGTGCCAGCAGTTACCAGGGGAACACTGAAGCTTTCTTT.

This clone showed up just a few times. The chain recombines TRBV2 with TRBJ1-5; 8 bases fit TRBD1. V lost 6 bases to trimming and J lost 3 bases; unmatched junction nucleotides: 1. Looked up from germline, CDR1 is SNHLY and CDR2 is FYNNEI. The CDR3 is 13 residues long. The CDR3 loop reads CASRGQVNQPQHF. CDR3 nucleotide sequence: TGTGCCAGCAGGGGACAGGTCAATCAGCCCCAGCATTTT. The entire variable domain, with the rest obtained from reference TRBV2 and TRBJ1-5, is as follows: EPEVTQTPSHQVTQMGQEVILRCVPISNHLYFYWYRQILGQKVEFLVSFYNNEISEKSEIFDDQFSVERPDGSNFTLKIRSTKLEDSAMYFCASRGQVNQPQHFGDGTRLSIL.

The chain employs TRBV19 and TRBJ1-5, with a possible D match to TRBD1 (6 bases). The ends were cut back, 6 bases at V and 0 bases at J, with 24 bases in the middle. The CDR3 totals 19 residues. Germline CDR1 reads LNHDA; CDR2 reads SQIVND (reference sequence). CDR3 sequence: CASSRGQTVTPYSNQPQHF. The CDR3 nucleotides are TGTGCCAGTAGCAGAGGACAGACTGTCACTCCGTATAGCAATCAGCCCCAGCATTTT. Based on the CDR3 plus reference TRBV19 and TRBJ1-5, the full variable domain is DGGITQSPKYLFRKEGQNVTLSCEQNLNHDAMYWYRQDPGQGLRLIYYSQIVNDFQKGDIAEGYSVSREKKESFPLTVTSAQKNPTAFYLCASSRGQTVTPYSNQPQHFGDGTRLSIL.

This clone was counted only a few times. Here the CDR3 DNA reads TGTGCCAGCAGCTGGACTAGCCGGCAGTACTTC. Its protein product is CASSWTSRQYF. The chain is built from TRBV5-8 and TRBJ2-7, with TRBD2 matching 8 bases. The CDR3 extends over 11 amino acids. V lost 3 bases to trimming and J lost 9 bases; unmatched junction nucleotides: 2. Germline V CDR1 and CDR2: SGHTS, YDEGEE.

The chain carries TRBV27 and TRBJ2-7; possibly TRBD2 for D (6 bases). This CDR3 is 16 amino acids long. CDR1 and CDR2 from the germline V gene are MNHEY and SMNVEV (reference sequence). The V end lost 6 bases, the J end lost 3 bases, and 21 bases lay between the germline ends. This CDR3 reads CASSLTDQGGGYEQYF. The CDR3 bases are TGTGCCAGCAGCCTAACGGATCAGGGAGGCGGCTACGAGCAGTACTTC.

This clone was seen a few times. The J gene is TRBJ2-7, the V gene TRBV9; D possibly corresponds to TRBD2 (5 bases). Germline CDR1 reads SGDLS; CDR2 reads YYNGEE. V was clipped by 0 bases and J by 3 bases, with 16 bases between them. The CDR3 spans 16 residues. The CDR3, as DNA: TGTGCCAGCAGCGTAGGGTCTAGCTGGGATATCTACGAGCAGTACTTC. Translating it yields CASSVGSSWDIYEQYF.

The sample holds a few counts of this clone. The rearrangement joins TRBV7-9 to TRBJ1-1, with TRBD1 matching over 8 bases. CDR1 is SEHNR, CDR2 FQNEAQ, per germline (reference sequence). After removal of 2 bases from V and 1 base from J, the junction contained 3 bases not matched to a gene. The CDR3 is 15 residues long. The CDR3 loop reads CASSLTTGGNTEAFF. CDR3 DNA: TGTGCCAGCAGCTTAACTACAGGGGGGAACACTGAAGCTTTCTTT.

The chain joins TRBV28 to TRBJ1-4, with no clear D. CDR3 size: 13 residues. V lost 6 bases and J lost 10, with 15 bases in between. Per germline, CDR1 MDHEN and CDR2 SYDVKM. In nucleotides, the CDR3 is TGTGCCAGCAGCTTAATCCCTTACGGAAAACTGTTTTTT. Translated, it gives CASSLIPYGKLFF.

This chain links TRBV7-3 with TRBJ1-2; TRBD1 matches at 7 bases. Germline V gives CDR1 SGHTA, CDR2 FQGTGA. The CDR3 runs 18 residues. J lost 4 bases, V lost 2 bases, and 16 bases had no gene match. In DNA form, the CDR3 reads TGTGCCAGCAGCTTAGGCCATAACAAGGGGGCGCATGTCTATGGCTACACCTTC. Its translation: CASSLGHNKGAHVYGYTF. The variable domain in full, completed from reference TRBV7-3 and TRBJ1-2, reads GAGVSQTPSNKVTEKGKYVELRCDPISGHTALYWYRQSLGQGPEFLIYFQGTGAADDSGLPNDRFFAVRPEGSVSTLKIQRTERGDSAVYLCASSLGHNKGAHVYGYTFGSGTRLTVV.

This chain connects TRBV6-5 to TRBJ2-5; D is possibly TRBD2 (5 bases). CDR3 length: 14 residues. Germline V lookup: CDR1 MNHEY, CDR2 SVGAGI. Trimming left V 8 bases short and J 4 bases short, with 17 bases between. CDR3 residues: CASRRTSPLETQYF. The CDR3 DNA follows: TGTGCCAGCCGACGGACTTCTCCCCTAGAGACCCAGTACTTC.

In DNA, the CDR3 is TGTGCCAGCAGCTTGGGTCGGGACAGGAGCACAGATACGCAGTATTTT. Amino acid sequence: CASSLGRDRSTDTQYF. This sequence joins TRBV5-4 and TRBJ2-3; 8 positions match TRBD1. The CDR3 runs 16 residues. J was trimmed by 0 bases and V by 0 bases; bases with no gene match: 3. Germline V CDR1 and CDR2: SGHNT, YYREEE (reference sequence).

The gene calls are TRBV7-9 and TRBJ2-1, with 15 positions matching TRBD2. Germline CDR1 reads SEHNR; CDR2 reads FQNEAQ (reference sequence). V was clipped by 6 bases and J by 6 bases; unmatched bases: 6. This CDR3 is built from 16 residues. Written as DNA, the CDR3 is TGTGCCAGCAGTCCTCCGGGACTAGCGGGGGGCAATGAGCAGTTCTTC. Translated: CASSPPGLAGGNEQFF.

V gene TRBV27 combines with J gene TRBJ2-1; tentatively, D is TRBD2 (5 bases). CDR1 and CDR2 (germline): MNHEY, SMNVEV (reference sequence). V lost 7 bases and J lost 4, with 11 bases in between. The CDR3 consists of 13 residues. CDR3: CASKPSGYNEQFF. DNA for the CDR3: TGTGCCAGCAAACCGTCGGGGTACAATGAGCAGTTCTTC.

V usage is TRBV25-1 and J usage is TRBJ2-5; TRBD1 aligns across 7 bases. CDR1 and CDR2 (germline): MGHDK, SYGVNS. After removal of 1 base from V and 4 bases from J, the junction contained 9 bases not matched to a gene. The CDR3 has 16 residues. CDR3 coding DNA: TGTGCCAGCAGTGAATTTGGCAGGGGGTCGGTAGAGACCCAGTACTTC. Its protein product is CASSEFGRGSVETQYF. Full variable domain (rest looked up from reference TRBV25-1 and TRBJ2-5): EADIYQTPRYLVIGTGKKITLECSQTMGHDKMYWYQQDPGMELHLIHYSYGVNSTEKGDLSSESTVSRIRTEHFPLTLESARPSHTSQYLCASSEFGRGSVETQYFGPGTRLLVL.

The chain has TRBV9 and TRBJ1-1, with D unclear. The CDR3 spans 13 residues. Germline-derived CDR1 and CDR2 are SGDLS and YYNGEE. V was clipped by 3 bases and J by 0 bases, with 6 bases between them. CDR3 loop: CASSGALNTEAFF. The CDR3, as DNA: TGTGCCAGCAGCGGAGCTCTGAACACTGAAGCTTTCTTT.

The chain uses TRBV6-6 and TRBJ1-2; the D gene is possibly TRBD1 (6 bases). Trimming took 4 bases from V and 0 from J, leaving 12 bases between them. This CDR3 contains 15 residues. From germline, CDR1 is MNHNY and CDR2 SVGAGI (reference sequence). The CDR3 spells CASSSQGITNYGYTF. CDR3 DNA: TGTGCCAGCAGTTCCCAGGGGATAACTAACTATGGCTACACCTTC.

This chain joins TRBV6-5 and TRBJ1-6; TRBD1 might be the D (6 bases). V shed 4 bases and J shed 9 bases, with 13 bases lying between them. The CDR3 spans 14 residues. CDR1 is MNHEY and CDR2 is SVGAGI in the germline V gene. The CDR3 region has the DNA TGTGCCAGCAGTTGGGCCCGAGGGGGTTCACCCCTCCACTTT. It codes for CASSWARGGSPLHF.

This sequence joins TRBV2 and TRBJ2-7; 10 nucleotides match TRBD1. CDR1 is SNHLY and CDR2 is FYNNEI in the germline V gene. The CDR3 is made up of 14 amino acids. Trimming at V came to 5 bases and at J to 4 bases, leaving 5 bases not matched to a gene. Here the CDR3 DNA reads TGTGCCAGCAGTTTTATGGGACAGGGGTACGAGCAGTACTTC. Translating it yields CASSFMGQGYEQYF.

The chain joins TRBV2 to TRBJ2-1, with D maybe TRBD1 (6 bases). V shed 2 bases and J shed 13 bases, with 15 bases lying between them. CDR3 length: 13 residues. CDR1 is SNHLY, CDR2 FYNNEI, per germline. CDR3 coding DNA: TGTGCCAGCAGTGAAATCCAGCAGGGGATCCAGTTCTTC. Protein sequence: CASSEIQQGIQFF.

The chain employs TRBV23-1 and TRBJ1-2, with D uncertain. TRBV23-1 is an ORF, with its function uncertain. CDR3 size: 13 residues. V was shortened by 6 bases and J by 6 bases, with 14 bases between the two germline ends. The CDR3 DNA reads TGCGCCAGCAGGAGAGGAAGGAAAGATGGCTACACCTTC. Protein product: CASRRGRKDGYTF.

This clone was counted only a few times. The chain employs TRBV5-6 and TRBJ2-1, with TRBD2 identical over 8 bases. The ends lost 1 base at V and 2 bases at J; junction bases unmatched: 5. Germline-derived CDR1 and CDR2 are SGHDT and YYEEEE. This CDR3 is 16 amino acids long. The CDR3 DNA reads TGTGCCAGCAGCTTGAAAGCGGGAGAAGCCTACAATGAGCAGTTCTTC. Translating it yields CASSLKAGEAYNEQFF.

CDR3 sequence (DNA): TGTGCCAGCAGCAGGGCAGGGGCATACGAGCAGTACTTC. The encoded protein is CASSRAGAYEQYF. This chain joins TRBV5-4 and TRBJ2-7, with D possibly being TRBD1 (6 bases). Germline values: CDR1 SGHNT, CDR2 YYREEE (reference sequence). The CDR3 loop spans 13 amino acids. V was cut by 4 bases and J by 4 bases, with 12 bases left in between.

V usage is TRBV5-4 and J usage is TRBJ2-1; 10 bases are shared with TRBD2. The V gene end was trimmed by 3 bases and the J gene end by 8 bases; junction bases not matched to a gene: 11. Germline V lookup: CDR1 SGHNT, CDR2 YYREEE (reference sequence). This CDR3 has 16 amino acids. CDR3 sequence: CASSSGGSGGRDEQFF. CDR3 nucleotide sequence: TGTGCCAGCAGCTCTGGAGGTAGCGGGGGGCGGGATGAGCAGTTCTTC.

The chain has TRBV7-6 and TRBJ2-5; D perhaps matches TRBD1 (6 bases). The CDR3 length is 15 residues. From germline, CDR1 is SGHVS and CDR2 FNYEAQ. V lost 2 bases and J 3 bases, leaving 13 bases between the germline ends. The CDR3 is CASSLPGAGEETQYF. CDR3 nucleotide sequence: TGTGCCAGCAGCTTACCAGGGGCCGGGGAAGAGACCCAGTACTTC.

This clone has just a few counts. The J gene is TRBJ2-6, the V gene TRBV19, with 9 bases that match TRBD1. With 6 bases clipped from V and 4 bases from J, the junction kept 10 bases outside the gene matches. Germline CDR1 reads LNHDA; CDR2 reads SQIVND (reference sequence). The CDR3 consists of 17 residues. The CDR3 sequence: CASRRGTGFQGANVLTF. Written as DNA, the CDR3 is TGTGCCAGTAGAAGAGGGACAGGGTTTCAGGGGGCCAACGTCCTGACTTTC.

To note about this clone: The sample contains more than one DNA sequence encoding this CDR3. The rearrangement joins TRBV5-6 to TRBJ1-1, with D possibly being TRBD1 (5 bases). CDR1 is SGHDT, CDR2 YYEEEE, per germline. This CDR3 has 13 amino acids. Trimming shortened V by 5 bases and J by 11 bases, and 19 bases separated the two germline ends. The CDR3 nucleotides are TGTGCCAGCAGTTCCTCGGGGGTATTCGCCGCTTTCTTT. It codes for CASSSSGVFAAFF. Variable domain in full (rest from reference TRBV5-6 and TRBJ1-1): DAGVTQSPTHLIKTRGQQVTLRCSPKSGHDTVSWYQQALGQGPQFIFQYYEEEERQRGNFPDRFSGHQFPNYSSELNVNALLLGDSALYLCASSSSGVFAAFFGQGTRLTVV.

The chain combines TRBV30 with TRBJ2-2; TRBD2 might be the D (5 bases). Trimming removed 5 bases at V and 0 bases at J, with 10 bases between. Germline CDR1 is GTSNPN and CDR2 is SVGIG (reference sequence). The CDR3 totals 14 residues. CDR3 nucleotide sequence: TGTGCCTGGGACTATTACGCGAACACCGGGGAGCTGTTTTTT. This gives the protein CAWDYYANTGELFF.

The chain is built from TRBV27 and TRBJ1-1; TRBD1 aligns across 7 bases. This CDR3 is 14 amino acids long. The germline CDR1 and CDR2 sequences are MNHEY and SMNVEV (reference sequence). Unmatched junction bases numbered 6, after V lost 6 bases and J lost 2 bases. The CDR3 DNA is TGTGCCAGCAGAGGGGACAGCCGAAACACTGAAGCTTTCTTT. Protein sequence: CASRGDSRNTEAFF.